This T cell receptor beta chain was identified in a study of beta chain features in type 1 diabetes. Between the trimmed V and J ends, which lost 0 bases and 5 bases, there was a span of 5 bases. This CDR3 region has 12 residues. Germline V gene lookup returns CDR1 SGHRS and CDR2 YFSETQ. This clone came up a few times. Its specificity is unknown. Each sorted population was over 98% pure. Whole-study findings and limits: Whether TCRB rearrangement is influenced by HLA type went unresolved here. Diminished insertions and augmented deletions at VDJ junctions characterized type 1 diabetes patients. Shortening of TCRB CDR3s, moderate but significant, appeared in all four CD4+ subsets of Type 1 diabetes patients.

Sequenced material consisted of expressed TCRB transcripts (all of the isolated RNA was reverse transcribed). This table comes from immunoSEQ multiplex PCR, and its TCRdb copy is limited to in-frame clones, with some not included. This table holds just over 150,000 clones, over 8.5% found once. The sequenced sample consisted of central memory CD4+ T cells from blood. The chain links TRBV5-1 to TRBJ2-5; D uncertain. This TCR was recovered from a man between 18 and 35 years old in good health. The DNA for the CDR3 is TGCGCCAGCAGCTTGGATATGGAGACCCAGTACTTC. Its translation is CASSLDMETQYF.